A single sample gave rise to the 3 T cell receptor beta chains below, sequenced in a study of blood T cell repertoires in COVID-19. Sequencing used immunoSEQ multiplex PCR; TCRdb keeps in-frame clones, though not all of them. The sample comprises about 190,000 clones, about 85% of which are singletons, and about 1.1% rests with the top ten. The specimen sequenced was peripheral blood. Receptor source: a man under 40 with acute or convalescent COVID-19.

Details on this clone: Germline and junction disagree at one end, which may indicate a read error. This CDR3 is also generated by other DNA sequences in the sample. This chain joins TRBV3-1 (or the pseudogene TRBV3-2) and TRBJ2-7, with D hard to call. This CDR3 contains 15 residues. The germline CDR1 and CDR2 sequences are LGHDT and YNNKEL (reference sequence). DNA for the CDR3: TGTGCCAGCAGCCAAAAGAGGCCCAGCTCCTACGAGCAATACTTC. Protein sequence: CASSQKRPSSYEQYF.

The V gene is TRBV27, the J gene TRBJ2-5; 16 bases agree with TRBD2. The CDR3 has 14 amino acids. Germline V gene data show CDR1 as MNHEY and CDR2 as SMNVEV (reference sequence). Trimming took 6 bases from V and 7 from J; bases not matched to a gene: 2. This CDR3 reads CASRGLAGGGTQYF. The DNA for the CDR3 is TGTGCCAGCAGGGGACTAGCGGGAGGGGGGACCCAGTACTTC.

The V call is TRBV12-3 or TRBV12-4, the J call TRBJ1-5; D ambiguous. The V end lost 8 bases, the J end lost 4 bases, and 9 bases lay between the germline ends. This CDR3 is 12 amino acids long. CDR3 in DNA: TGTGCCAGCCGCCCGGGGAATCAGCCCCAGCATTTT. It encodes CASRPGNQPQHF.